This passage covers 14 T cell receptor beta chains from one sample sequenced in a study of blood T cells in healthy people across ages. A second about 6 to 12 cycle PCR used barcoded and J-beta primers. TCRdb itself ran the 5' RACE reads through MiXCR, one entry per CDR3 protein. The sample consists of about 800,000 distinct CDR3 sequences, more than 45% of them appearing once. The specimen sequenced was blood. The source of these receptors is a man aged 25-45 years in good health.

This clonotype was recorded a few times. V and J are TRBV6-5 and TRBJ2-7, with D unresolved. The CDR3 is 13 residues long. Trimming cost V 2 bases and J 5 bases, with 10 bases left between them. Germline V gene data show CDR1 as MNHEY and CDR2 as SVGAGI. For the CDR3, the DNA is TGTGCCAGCAGTTACGGATTGAGCGACGAGCAGTACTTC. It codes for CASSYGLSDEQYF.

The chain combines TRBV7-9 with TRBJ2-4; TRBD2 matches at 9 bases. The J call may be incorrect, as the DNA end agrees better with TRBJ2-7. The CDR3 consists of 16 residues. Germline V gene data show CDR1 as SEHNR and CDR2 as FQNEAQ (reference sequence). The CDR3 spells CASSPPGLAGPYEQYF. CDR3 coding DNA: TGTGCCAGCAGCCCGCCGGGGCTAGCGGGGCCCTACGAGCAGTACTTC.

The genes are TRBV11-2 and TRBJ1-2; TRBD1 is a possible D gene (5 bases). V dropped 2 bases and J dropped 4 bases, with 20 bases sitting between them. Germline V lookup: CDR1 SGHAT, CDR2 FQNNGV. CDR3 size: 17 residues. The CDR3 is CASSLSGQPGGFYGYTF. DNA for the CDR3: TGTGCCAGCAGCTTATCAGGGCAACCCGGTGGATTCTATGGCTACACCTTC.

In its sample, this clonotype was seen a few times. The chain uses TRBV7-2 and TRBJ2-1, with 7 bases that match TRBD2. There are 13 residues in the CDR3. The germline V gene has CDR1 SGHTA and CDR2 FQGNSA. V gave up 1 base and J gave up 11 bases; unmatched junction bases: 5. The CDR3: CASSLGEGLKQFF. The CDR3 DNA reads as TGTGCCAGCAGCTTAGGGGAGGGGCTAAAGCAGTTCTTC.

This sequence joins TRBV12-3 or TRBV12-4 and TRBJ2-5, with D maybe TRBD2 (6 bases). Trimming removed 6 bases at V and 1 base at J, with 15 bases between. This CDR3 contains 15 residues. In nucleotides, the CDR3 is TGTGCCAGCAGCCCGAGAATCGGGGGCCAAGAGACCCAGTACTTC. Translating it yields CASSPRIGGQETQYF.

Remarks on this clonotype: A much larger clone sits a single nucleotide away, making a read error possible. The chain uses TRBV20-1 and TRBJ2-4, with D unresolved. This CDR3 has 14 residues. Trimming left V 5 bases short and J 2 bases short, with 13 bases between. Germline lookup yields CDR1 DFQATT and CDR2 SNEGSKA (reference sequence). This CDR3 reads CSASHQAPKNIQYF. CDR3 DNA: TGCAGTGCTTCCCACCAGGCTCCCAAAAACATTCAGTACTTC.

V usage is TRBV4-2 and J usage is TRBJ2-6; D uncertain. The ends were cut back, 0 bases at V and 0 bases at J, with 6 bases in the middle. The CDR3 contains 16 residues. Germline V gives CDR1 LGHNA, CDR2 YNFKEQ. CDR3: CASSQDRVSGANVLTF. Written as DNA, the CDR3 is TGTGCCAGCAGCCAAGATAGGGTCTCTGGGGCCAACGTCCTGACTTTC.

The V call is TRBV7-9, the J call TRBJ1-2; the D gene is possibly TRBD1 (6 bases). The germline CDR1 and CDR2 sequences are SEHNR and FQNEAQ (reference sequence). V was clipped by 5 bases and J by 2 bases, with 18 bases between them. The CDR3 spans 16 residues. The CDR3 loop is CASSVWRTGPNYGYTF. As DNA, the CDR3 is TGTGCCAGCAGCGTATGGAGAACAGGGCCCAACTATGGCTACACCTTC.

The CDR3 region is CASLSLPGQLYEQYF. The DNA for the CDR3 is TGTGCCTCACTATCTCTACCGGGACAGCTATACGAGCAGTACTTC. The V call is TRBV10-3, the J call TRBJ2-4, with 7 bases that match TRBD1. The J call may be wrong; the DNA end is better matched by TRBJ2-7. The CDR3 is made up of 15 amino acids. From germline, CDR1 is ENHRY and CDR2 SYGVKD.

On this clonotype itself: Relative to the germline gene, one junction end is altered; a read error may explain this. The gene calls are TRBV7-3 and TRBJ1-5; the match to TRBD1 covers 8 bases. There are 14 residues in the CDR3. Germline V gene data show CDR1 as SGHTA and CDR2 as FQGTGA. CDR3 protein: CASSSDRVNQPRHF. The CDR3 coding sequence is TGTGCCAGCAGCTCGGACAGGGTTAATCAGCCCCGGCATTTT.

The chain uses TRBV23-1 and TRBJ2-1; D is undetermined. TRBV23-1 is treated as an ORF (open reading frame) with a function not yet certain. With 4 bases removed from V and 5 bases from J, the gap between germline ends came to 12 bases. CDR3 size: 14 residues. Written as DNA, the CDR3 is TGCGCCAGCAGTCCCACGGACGCGGACAATGAGCAGTTCTTC. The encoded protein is CASSPTDADNEQFF.

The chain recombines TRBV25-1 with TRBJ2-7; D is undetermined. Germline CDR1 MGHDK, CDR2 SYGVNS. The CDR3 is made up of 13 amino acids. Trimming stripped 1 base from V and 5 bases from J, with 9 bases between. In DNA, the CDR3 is TGTGCCAGCAGTGAATCTGCGCGAGACGAGCAGTACTTC. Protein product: CASSESARDEQYF.

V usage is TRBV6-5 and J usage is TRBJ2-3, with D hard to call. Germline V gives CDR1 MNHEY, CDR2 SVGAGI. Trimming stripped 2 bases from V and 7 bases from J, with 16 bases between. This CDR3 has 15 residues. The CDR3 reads CASSYGARVWHTQYF. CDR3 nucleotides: TGTGCCAGCAGTTACGGAGCCCGGGTTTGGCATACGCAGTATTTT.

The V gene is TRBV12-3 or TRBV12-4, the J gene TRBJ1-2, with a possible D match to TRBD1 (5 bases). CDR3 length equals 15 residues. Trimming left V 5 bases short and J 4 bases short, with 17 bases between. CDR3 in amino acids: CASSRFPAGLYGYTF. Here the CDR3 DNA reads TGTGCCAGCAGTCGCTTTCCCGCAGGGCTCTATGGCTACACCTTC.